The entry that follows covers one T cell receptor beta chain sequence. These data originate in a study of CD8 T cells in Susac syndrome. With random hexamers, reverse transcription was performed on about 0.5 to 1 ug of RNA. A single record per CDR3 protein comes from TCRdb applying MiXCR to the immunoSEQ multiplex PCR reads. In the table there are more than 100,000 distinct CDR3 sequences, roughly 96% of which are singletons. The T cells that were sequenced for TCR beta were CD8+ and CD4+ cells from blood. Controls comprised healthy donors matched for age and sex. TEMRA cells were FACS-enriched and CD8+ and CD4+ T cells negatively isolated. In germline, CDR1 is ENHRY, CDR2 SYGVKD. This CDR3 has 13 amino acids. Between the trimmed V and J ends, which lost 0 bases and 5 bases, there was a span of 8 bases.

The sequenced sample consisted of CD4+ T cells from PBMCs. The chain recombines TRBV10-3 with TRBJ2-7, with TRBD2 as a possible D gene (6 bases). This clonotype was obtained from a human donor in good health. CDR3 nucleotide sequence: TGTGCCATCAGTGAGTCGGCTAGCGACGAGCAGTACTTC. Amino acid sequence: CAISESASDEQYF.